Sequencing of this T cell receptor beta chain was carried out in a study of OX40 agonist ivuxolimab in advanced cancers. Describing the broader study: Ivuxolimab was a fully human IgG2 agonistic monoclonal antibody targeting the costimulatory receptor OX40 (CD134). Intravenous ivuxolimab was administered to patients every 2 weeks at six dose levels: 0.01, 0.1, 0.3, 1.5, 3 and 10 mg/kg. Of the approximately 50 dose-escalation patients, hepatocellular carcinoma was present in 19, melanoma in around 15, renal cell carcinoma in 9 and head and neck cancer in 9. In the dose-escalation cohort, more than 75% of patients were male, and the mean age was about 55 years, with a range of 23 to 79. Patients were allowed to have had prior anti-PD-1, anti-PD-L1 or anti-CTLA-4 therapy, and approximately 40% of the dose-escalation patients had previously received checkpoint inhibitors. Partial responses occurred in three dose-escalation patients, of whom one had hepatocellular carcinoma and two had cutaneous melanoma. Peripheral TCRbeta sequencing was intended to test whether TCR sequence diversity was altered and clonal T-cell expansion was caused by ivuxolimab. The paper covers the monotherapy dose-escalation part of the phase I ivuxolimab trial, which included N of about 50 patients.

Paper-wide results and their limitations: At doses from 0.1 to 3.0 mg/kg, clonal expansion was seen in both CD4+ and CD8+ blood T cells between baseline and week 6. In the 0.1-3.0 mg/kg groups, partial responders had among the lowest normalized peripheral clonal expansion, particularly in CD8+ T cells. The antigen specificity of the clonally expanded peripheral T cells was not determined. Low levels of normalized T-cell clonal expansion were also seen in some nonresponding patients. After ivuxolimab, more expanded clones were found on average in CD8+ T cells than in CD4+ T cells.

Genomic DNA was extracted from sorted cells for sequencing of the TCRbeta CDR3 region. The immunoSEQ Assay was used for sequencing of TCRbeta CDR3 regions. Drawn from immuneACCESS, this table holds only the in-frame rearrangements with V and J called that TCRdb kept. Clones are partly lost; checked studies trace under half to an unresolved V gene and leave the rest unexplained. This sample is represented by around 30,000 clones; about 88% of them were singletons. The ten top clones hold roughly 21% of the sample. Trimming takes 2 bases off V and 4 bases off J; junction bases not matched to a gene: 8. The CDR3 runs 15 residues from the cysteine to the phenylalanine. The DNA shown is the 45-base CDR3, in frame from base 1. From a lookup of the germline V gene, CDR1 and CDR2 are MDHEN and SYDVKM. Patients with a history of autoimmune disease or receiving systemic immunosuppression were excluded from the trial. Peripheral blood for TCR sequencing was collected from all dose cohorts at baseline, on cycle 4 day 1, and on cycle 7 day 1. The samples were drawn from a first-in-human, open-label, multicenter phase I dose-escalation trial of ivuxolimab. Adults with locally advanced or metastatic melanoma, renal cell carcinoma, hepatocellular carcinoma or head and neck squamous cell carcinoma were enrolled in the trial. Before TCR sequencing, CD4+ T cells and CD8+ T cells were sorted from peripheral blood as separate populations.

Comments on this clone: Its antigen target is currently unknown. Per-base quality was not reported, and no clone a single base away is much larger than it.

This sequence originates from an adult with an advanced solid tumor such as melanoma, head and neck, liver or kidney cancer. Rearrangement joined TRBV28 to TRBJ2-7, with TRBD1 matching 7 junction bases. Sequencing was performed on CD4+ or CD8+ T cells sorted from blood, taken in a trial of the OX40 agonist ivuxolimab. The bases read TGTGCCAGCAGTTTACGAAGGGGGCGAGGGTACGAGCAGTACTTC. This encodes CASSLRRGRGYEQYF.